The 6 T cell receptor beta chains listed next were all sequenced from one sample in a study of T cells after yellow fever vaccination. TCRdb used MiXCR to reprocess the 5' RACE reads, holding one entry per CDR3 protein. The sample holds around 500,000 distinct CDR3 sequences; around a fifth are singletons and the top ten take 16%. Sequenced here: PBMCs, sampled 21 days after the first yellow fever vaccination. Receptors were obtained from a man aged 18 to 35 who received the YFV17D yellow fever vaccine.

This chain connects TRBV10-3 to TRBJ2-5; D gene ambiguous. The V end was cut by 6 bases, the J end by 2 bases, with 10 bases between. From germline, CDR1 is ENHRY and CDR2 SYGVKD. The CDR3 runs 13 residues. DNA for the CDR3: TGTGCCATCAGAGGGCAAACTCAAGAGACCCAGTACTTC. The encoded protein is CAIRGQTQETQYF.

The chain links TRBV3-1 to TRBJ2-3; 7 bases agree with TRBD1. The germline V gene encodes CDR1 LGHDT and CDR2 YNNKEL (reference sequence). Trimming took 6 bases from V and 11 from J; bases not matched to a gene: 8. The CDR3 is 12 amino acids. The CDR3 region is CASRGPGQRQYF. Here the CDR3 DNA reads TGTGCCAGCAGGGGACCGGGACAGAGGCAGTATTTT.

This clonotype was picked up a small number of times. This chain links TRBV4-3 with TRBJ1-5; D possibly corresponds to TRBD1 (5 bases). This CDR3 is built from 14 residues. Trimming took off 3 bases at V and 5 bases at J, with 11 bases between the two ends. The germline gives CDR1 LGHNA, CDR2 YSLEER. The CDR3 DNA follows: TGCGCCAGCAGCCAGGGGCCAGATTATCAGCCCCAGCATTTT. It codes for CASSQGPDYQPQHF.

This clonotype was counted between two and nine times. The V gene is TRBV7-2, the J gene TRBJ2-5, with D tentatively TRBD2 (6 bases). Germline lookup yields CDR1 SGHTA and CDR2 FQGNSA. The CDR3 is made up of 15 amino acids. Trimming pared 5 bases from V and 0 bases from J, leaving 13 bases between. DNA for the CDR3: TGTGCCAGCAGCCCGGCGGCGGGGTACCAAGAGACCCAGTACTTC. Translated, it gives CASSPAAGYQETQYF.

The chain has TRBV6-2 or TRBV6-3 and TRBJ2-5; D not certain. CDR1 is MNHEY and CDR2 is SVGEGT in the germline V gene. V was pared by 6 bases and J by 2 bases, with 19 bases between. This CDR3 is built from 16 residues. The DNA for the CDR3 is TGTGCCAGCAGCCCTACAGTTGGAAGTGTGCAAGAGACCCAGTACTTC. It translates to CASSPTVGSVQETQYF.

The sample holds a few counts of this clonotype. The genes are TRBV6-5 and TRBJ1-1; 7 positions agree with TRBD1. The CDR3 loop spans 16 amino acids. V lost 3 bases and J lost 5; bases outside the gene matches: 12. From germline, CDR1 is MNHEY and CDR2 SVGAGI. CDR3 amino acids: CASSYRQGPGGTEAFF. CDR3 bases: TGTGCCAGCAGTTATCGACAGGGCCCCGGGGGGACTGAAGCTTTCTTT.